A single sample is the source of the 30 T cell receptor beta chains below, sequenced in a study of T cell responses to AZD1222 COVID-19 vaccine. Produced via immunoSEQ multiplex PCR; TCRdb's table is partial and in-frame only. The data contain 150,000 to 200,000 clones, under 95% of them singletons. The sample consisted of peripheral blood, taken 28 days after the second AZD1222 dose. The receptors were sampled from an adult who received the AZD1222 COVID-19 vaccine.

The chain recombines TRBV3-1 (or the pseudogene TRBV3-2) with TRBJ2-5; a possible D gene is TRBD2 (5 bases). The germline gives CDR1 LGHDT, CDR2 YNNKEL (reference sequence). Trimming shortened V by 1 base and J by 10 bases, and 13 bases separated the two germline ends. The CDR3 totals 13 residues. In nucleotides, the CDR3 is TGTGCCAGCAGCCAAGTGGTGGGGAGAAGCCAGTACTTC. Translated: CASSQVVGRSQYF.

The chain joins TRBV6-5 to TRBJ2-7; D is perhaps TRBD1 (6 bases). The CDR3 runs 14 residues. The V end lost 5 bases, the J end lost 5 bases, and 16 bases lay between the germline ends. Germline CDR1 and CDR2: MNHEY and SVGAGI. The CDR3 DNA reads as TGTGCCAGCAGTACGAGAGGGGGAGCCGACGAGCAGTACTTC. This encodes CASSTRGGADEQYF.

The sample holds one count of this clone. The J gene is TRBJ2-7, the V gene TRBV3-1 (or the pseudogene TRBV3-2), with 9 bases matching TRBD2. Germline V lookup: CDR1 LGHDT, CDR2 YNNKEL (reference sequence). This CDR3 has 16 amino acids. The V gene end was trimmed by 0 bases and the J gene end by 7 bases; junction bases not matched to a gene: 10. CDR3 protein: CASSQDRLAGSLEQYF. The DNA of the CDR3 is TGTGCCAGCAGCCAAGATCGCCTAGCGGGGTCTCTAGAGCAGTACTTC.

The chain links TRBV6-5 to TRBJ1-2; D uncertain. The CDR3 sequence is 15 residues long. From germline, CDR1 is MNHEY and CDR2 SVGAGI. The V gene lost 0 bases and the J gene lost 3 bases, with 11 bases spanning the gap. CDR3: CASSYSEGGDYGYTF. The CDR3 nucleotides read TGTGCCAGCAGTTACTCGGAGGGTGGGGACTATGGCTACACCTTC.

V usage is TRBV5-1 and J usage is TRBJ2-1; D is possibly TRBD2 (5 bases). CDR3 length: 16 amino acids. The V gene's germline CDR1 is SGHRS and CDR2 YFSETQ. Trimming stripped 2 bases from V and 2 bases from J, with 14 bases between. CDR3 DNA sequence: TGCGCCAGCAGCTTAGTTCTCGGAGGCACCTACAATGAGCAGTTCTTC. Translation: CASSLVLGGTYNEQFF.

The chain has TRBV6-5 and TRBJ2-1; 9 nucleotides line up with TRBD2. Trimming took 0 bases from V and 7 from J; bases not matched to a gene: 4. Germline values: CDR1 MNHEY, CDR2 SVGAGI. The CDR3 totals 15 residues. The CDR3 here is CASSYSSGRPNEQFF. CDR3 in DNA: TGTGCCAGCAGTTACTCTAGCGGGAGACCGAATGAGCAGTTCTTC.

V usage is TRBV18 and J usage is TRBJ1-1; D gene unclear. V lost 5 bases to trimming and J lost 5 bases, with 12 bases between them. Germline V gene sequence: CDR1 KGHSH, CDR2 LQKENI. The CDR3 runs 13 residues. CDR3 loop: CASSIPSGTEAFF. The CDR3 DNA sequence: TGTGCCAGCTCAATACCGAGCGGGACTGAAGCTTTCTTT.

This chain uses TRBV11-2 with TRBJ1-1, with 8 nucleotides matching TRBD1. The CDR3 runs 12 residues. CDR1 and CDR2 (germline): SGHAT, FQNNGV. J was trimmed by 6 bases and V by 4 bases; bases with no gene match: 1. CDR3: CASSWTGPEAFF. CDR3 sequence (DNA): TGTGCCAGCAGCTGGACAGGGCCTGAAGCTTTCTTT.

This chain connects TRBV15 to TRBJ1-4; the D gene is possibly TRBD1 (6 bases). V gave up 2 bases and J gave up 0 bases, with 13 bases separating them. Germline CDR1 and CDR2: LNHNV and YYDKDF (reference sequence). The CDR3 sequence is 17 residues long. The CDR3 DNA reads TGTGCCACCAGCAGACCCGGGACAACCGCAACTAATGAAAAACTGTTTTTT. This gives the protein CATSRPGTTATNEKLFF.

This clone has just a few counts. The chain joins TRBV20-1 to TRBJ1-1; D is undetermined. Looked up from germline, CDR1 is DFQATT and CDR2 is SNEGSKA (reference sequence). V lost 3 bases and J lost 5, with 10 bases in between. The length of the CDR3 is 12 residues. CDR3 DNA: TGCAGTGCTAGTGAGGAGTGGACTGAAGCTTTCTTT. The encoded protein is CSASEEWTEAFF.

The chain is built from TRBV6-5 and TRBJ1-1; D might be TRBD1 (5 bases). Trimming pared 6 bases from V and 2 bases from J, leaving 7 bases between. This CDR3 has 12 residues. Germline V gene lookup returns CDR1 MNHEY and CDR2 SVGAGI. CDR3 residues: CASRGLNTEAFF. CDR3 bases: TGTGCCAGCAGGGGGCTTAACACTGAAGCTTTCTTT.

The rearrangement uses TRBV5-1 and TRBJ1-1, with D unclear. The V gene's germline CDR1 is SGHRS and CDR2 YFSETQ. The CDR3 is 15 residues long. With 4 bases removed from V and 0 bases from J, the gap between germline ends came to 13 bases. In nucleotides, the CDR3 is TGCGCCAGCAGCCTACTAGCAGAGGTGAACACTGAAGCTTTCTTT. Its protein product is CASSLLAEVNTEAFF.

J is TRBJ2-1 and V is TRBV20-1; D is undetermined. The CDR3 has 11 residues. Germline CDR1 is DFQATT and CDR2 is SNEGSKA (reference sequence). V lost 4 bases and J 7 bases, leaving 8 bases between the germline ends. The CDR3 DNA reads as TGCAGTGCTATCCCCTTAAATGAGCAGTTCTTC. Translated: CSAIPLNEQFF.

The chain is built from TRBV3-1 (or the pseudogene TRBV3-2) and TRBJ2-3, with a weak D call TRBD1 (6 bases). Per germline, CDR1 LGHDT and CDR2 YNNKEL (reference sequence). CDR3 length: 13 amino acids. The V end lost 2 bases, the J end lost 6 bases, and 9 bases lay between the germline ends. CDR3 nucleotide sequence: TGTGCCAGCAGCCAAAACAGGGCTGATACGCAGTATTTT. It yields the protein CASSQNRADTQYF.

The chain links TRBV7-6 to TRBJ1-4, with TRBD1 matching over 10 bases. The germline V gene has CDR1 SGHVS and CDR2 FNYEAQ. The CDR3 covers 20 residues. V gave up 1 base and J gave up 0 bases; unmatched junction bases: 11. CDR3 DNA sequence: TGTGCCAGCAGCTTAGAAAGCGGGACAGGGGTTATTGCAACTAATGAAAAACTGTTTTTT. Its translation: CASSLESGTGVIATNEKLFF. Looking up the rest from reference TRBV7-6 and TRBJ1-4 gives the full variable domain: GAGVSQSPRYKVTKRGQDVALRCDPISGHVSLYWYRQALGQGPEFLTYFNYEAQQDKSGLPNDRFSAERPEGSISTLTIQRTEQRDSAMYRCASSLESGTGVIATNEKLFFGSGTQLSVL.

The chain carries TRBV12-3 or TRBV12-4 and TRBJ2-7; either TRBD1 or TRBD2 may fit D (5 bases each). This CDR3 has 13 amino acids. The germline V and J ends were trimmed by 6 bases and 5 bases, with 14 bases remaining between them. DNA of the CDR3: TGTGCCAGCAGCCATACGGGGCCCCACGAGCAGTACTTC. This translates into CASSHTGPHEQYF.

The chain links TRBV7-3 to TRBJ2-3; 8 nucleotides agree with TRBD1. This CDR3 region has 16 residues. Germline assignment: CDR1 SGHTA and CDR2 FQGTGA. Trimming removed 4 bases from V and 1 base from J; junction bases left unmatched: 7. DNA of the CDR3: TGTGCCAGCAGCTCGTACAGGGGGTTAGGCACAGATACGCAGTATTTT. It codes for CASSSYRGLGTDTQYF.

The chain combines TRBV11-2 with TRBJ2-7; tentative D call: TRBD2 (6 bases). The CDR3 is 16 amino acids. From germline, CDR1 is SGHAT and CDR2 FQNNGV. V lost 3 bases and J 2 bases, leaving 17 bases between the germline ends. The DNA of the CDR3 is TGTGCCAGCAGCTTTGGGACTCTAGGACGGACCTACGAGCAGTACTTC. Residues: CASSFGTLGRTYEQYF.

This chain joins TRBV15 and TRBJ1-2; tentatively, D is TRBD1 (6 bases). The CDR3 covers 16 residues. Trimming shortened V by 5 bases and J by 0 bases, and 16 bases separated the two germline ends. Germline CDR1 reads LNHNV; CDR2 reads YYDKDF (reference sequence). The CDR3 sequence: CATSLGQRITNYGYTF. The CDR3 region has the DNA TGTGCCACCAGCCTCGGACAGAGGATTACTAACTATGGCTACACCTTC.

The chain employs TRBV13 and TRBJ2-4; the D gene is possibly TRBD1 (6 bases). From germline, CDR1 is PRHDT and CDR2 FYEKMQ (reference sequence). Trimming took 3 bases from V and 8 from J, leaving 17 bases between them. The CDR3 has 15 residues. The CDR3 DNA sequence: TGTGCCAGCAGCTTTAAGAAACAGGGCGGCTACATTCAGTACTTC. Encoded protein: CASSFKKQGGYIQYF.

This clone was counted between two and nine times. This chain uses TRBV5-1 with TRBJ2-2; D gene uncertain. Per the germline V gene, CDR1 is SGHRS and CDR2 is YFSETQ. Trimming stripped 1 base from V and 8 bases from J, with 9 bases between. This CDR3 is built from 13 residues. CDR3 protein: CASSLSVVGELFF. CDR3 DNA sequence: TGCGCCAGCAGCTTGAGTGTTGTTGGGGAGCTGTTTTTT.

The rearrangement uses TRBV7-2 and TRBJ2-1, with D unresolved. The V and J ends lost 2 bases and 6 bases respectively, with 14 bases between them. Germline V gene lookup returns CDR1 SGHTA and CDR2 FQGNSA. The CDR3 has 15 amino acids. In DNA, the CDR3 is TGTGCCAGCAGCTTAACTGGAGTCCCCTTCAATGAGCAGTTCTTC. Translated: CASSLTGVPFNEQFF.

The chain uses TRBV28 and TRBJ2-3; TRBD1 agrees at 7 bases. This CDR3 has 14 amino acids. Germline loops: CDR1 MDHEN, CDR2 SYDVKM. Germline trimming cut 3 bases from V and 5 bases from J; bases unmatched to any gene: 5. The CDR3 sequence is CASSFGQAIDTQYF. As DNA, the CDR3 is TGTGCCAGCAGTTTCGGACAGGCGATAGATACGCAGTATTTT.

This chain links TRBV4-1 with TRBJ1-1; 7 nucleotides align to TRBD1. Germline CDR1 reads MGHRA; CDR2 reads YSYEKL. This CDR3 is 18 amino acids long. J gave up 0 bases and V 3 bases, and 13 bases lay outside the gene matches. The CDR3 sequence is CASSHNRDSIAMNTEAFF. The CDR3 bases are TGCGCCAGCAGCCACAACCGGGACAGCATCGCTATGAACACTGAAGCTTTCTTT.

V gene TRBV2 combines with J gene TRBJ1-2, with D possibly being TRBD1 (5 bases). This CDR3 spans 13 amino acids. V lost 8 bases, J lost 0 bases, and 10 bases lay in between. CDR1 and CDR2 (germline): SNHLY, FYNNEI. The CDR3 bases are TGTGCCAGCGGGACGAGCACTAACTATGGCTACACCTTC. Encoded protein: CASGTSTNYGYTF.

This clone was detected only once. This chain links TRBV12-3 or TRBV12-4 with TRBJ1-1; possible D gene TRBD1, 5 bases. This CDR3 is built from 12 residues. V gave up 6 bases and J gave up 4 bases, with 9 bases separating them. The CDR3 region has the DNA TGTGCCAGCAGGGCGGGGGGCACTGAAGCTTTCTTT. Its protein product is CASRAGGTEAFF.

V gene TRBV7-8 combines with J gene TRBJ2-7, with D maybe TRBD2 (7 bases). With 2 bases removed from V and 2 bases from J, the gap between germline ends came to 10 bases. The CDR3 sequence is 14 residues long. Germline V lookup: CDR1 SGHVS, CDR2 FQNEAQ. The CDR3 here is CASSLRGTTYEQYF. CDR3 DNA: TGTGCCAGCAGCTTAAGGGGGACTACCTACGAGCAGTACTTC.

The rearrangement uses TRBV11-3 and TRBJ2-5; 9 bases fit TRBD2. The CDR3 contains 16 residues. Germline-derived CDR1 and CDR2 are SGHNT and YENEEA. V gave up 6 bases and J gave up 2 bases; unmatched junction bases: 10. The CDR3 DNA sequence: TGTGCCAGCAGTATCGGAGCGGGAGGAAGACAAGAGACCCAGTACTTC. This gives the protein CASSIGAGGRQETQYF.

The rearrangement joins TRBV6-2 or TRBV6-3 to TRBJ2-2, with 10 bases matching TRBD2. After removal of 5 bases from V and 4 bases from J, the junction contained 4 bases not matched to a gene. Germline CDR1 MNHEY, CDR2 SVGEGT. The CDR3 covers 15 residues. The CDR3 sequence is CASSSGGVFTGELFF. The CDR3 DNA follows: TGTGCCAGCAGTAGCGGGGGGGTCTTCACCGGGGAGCTGTTTTTT.

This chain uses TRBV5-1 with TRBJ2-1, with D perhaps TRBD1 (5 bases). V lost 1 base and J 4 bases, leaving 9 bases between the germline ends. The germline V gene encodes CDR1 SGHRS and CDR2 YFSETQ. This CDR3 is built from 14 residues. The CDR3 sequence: CASSLRQGYNEQFF. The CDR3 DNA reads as TGCGCCAGCAGCTTGAGGCAGGGATACAATGAGCAGTTCTTC.